This T cell receptor beta chain was sequenced during a study of beta chain features in type 1 diabetes. Study-level results: Compared with healthy donors, patients appeared to share more similar naive, central memory and regulatory TCRB repertoires.

The germline V and J ends were trimmed by 6 bases and 6 bases, with 15 bases remaining between them. CDR1 and CDR2 from the germline V gene are LGHNA and YNFKEQ. The CDR3 spans 14 residues. This clone has just a few counts. Antigen: not known. Isolated RNA was reverse transcribed in full, so expressed TCRB transcripts were sequenced. The method was immunoSEQ multiplex PCR; TCRdb's version includes in-frame clones alone and lacks a portion of them. The data show 250,000 to 300,000 clones, with under 8.5% seen just once and approximately 1% held by the top ten. J is TRBJ1-5 and V is TRBV4-2; D remains ambiguous. The receptor comes from a young woman in good health. Sequences were obtained from central memory CD4+ T cells from blood. In DNA, the CDR3 is TGTGCCAGCAGTCCTCCTACTGTCGGTCAGCCCCAGCATTTT. Protein sequence: CASSPPTVGQPQHF.